A single TCR beta chain is shown here with its context. What it recognizes is unknown. Libraries were prepared by immunoSEQ multiplex PCR; TCRdb keeps only in-frame clonotypes and omits some of them. The data hold 9,400 or so clones, with 80% to 95% observed a single time. These data belong to a study of T cells in localized non-small cell lung cancer. Study-wide findings and caveats: It was uninvolved adjacent lung that showed the highest T cell clonality, exceeding tumor. Adjacent lung exhibited a median of approximately 50 among the 100 most abundant tumor clones.

The V gene lost 3 bases and the J gene lost 1 base, with 12 bases spanning the gap. The germline V gene encodes CDR1 LNHDA and CDR2 SQIVND (reference sequence). The CDR3 is made up of 15 amino acids. This TCR derives from a male donor aged 60 or over with stage III squamous cell lung carcinoma. The source was peripheral blood, collected before any cancer treatment. The chain couples TRBV19 to TRBJ1-2; D remains ambiguous. For the CDR3, the DNA is TGTGCCAGTAGTATTGATGGAACAGATAACTATGGCTACACCTTC. It codes for CASSIDGTDNYGYTF.